This TCR beta chain was obtained from a study of T cells after yellow fever vaccination. CDR1 is LNHNV and CDR2 is YYDKDF in the germline V gene (reference sequence). The CDR3 totals 12 residues. Trimming took off 0 bases at V and 10 bases at J, with 4 bases between the two ends. UMIs were added to TCR cDNA along with a universal primer site when it was made by 5'RACE template switching. From the 5' RACE reads, TCRdb called clonotypes with MiXCR, one entry per CDR3 protein. The profile shows around 600,000 distinct CDR3 sequences, 9% to 15% of them singletons. The V and J genes are TRBV15 and TRBJ1-6, with D uncertain. The specimen was PBMCs, collected on the day of the yellow fever booster vaccination. This clonotype originated in a man aged 30 to 45 who received the YFV17D yellow fever vaccine. CDR3 protein: CATSRDGSPLHF. CDR3 DNA sequence: TGTGCCACCAGCAGAGATGGGTCACCCCTCCACTTT. The variable domain in full, completed from reference TRBV15 and TRBJ1-6, reads DAMVIQNPRYQVTQFGKPVTLSCSQTLNHNVMYWYQQKSSQAPKLLFHYYDKDFNNEADTPDNFQSRRPNTSFCFLDIRSPGLGDTAMYLCATSRDGSPLHFGNGTRLTVT.